A single sample is the source of the 25 T cell receptor beta chains below, sequenced in a study of blood T cell repertoires in COVID-19. Profiling relied on immunoSEQ multiplex PCR, and the TCRdb table lists in-frame clones only, not all of them. The repertoire holds about 130,000 clones, with approximately 82% as singletons. Input material: peripheral blood. These TCRs come from a man between 60 and 70 years old with acute or convalescent COVID-19.

There are a few counts of this clone. V gene TRBV27 combines with J gene TRBJ2-1, with 9 bases identical to TRBD1. Germline-derived CDR1 and CDR2 are MNHEY and SMNVEV (reference sequence). CDR3 length: 18 amino acids. Trimming cost V 1 base and J 6 bases; bases outside gene matches: 13. CDR3 sequence reads: CASSLYPPQGARGNEQFF. DNA of the CDR3: TGTGCCAGCAGTTTATACCCGCCACAGGGGGCGAGGGGCAATGAGCAGTTCTTC.

The rearrangement links TRBV11-2 to TRBJ2-5; 9 bases align to TRBD2. The CDR3 is 15 residues long. V gave up 5 bases and J gave up 4 bases; unmatched junction bases: 8. In germline, CDR1 is SGHAT, CDR2 FQNNGV. CDR3 sequence: CASSPWRLAAETQYF. The CDR3 nucleotides read TGTGCCAGCAGCCCTTGGAGACTAGCGGCAGAGACCCAGTACTTC.

CDR3 sequence: CASSPSAGKDTEAFF. The CDR3 region has the DNA TGTGCCAGCTCACCATCCGCAGGGAAGGATACTGAAGCTTTCTTT. The genes are TRBV18 and TRBJ1-1, with a possible D match to TRBD1 (5 bases). The CDR3 has 15 residues. Germline assignment: CDR1 KGHSH and CDR2 LQKENI. V was shortened by 2 bases and J by 5 bases, with 15 bases between the two germline ends.

The chain uses TRBV24-1 and TRBJ1-1; maybe TRBD1 (5 bases). The ends were cut back, 4 bases at V and 10 bases at J, with 12 bases in the middle. The CDR3 consists of 12 residues. CDR1 is KGHDR, CDR2 SFDVKD, per germline. CDR3 in amino acids: CATSDPGGGAFF. As DNA, the CDR3 is TGTGCCACCAGTGACCCCGGCGGGGGAGCTTTCTTT.

V gene TRBV7-6 combines with J gene TRBJ2-7; 8 nucleotides agree with TRBD1. The CDR3 runs to 14 residues. Germline values: CDR1 SGHVS, CDR2 FNYEAQ. Trimming cost V 5 bases and J 12 bases; bases outside gene matches: 15. This CDR3 is CASSTIHLGQAPYF. In DNA, the CDR3 is TGTGCCAGCAGCACCATCCACCTGGGACAGGCCCCGTACTTC.

This chain connects TRBV6-5 to TRBJ1-4; TRBD1 aligns across 8 bases. The germline CDR1 and CDR2 sequences are MNHEY and SVGAGI. The CDR3 contains 13 residues. V trimming: 7 bases; J trimming: 6 bases; junction bases outside the gene matches: 4. The CDR3 is CASKDREYEKLFF. CDR3 sequence (DNA): TGTGCCAGCAAGGACAGGGAATATGAAAAACTGTTTTTT.

The chain employs TRBV11-3 and TRBJ2-1; the D gene is possibly TRBD1 (5 bases). The V and J ends lost 3 bases and 0 bases respectively, with 15 bases between them. The germline CDR1 and CDR2 sequences are SGHNT and YENEEA. The CDR3 is made up of 17 amino acids. CDR3 bases: TGTGCCAGCAGCTTCTTAAGGGGATCAGGCTCCTACAATGAGCAGTTCTTC. Amino acids: CASSFLRGSGSYNEQFF.

The chain has TRBV9 and TRBJ1-3; D may be TRBD1 (6 bases). This CDR3 is built from 15 residues. Trimming took 1 base from V and 4 from J, leaving 12 bases between them. Germline CDR1 reads SGDLS; CDR2 reads YYNGEE. The CDR3 reads CASSVTGYRGNTIYF. The CDR3 DNA is TGTGCCAGCAGCGTAACAGGGTACAGGGGAAACACCATATATTTT.

This clone was counted once. This sequence joins TRBV6-5 and TRBJ2-1; TRBD1 might be the D (7 bases). V was clipped by 9 bases and J by 7 bases, with 10 bases between them. This CDR3 region has 11 residues. Germline CDR1 is MNHEY and CDR2 is SVGAGI. Here the CDR3 DNA reads TGTGCCAGTTCAGGGGGGAATGAGCAGTTCTTC. It is translated as CASSGGNEQFF.

This clone came up a few times. The chain carries TRBV6-5 and TRBJ1-1; 7 bases align to TRBD1. In germline, CDR1 is MNHEY, CDR2 SVGAGI. This CDR3 has 14 amino acids. Unmatched junction bases numbered 8, after V lost 1 base and J lost 9 bases. The CDR3 reads CASSYFRDRQKAFF. CDR3 DNA: TGTGCCAGCAGTTACTTCCGGGACAGACAAAAAGCTTTCTTT.

V and J are TRBV28 and TRBJ2-1, with TRBD2 identical over 14 bases. CDR1 MDHEN and CDR2 SYDVKM come from the germline V gene. V trimming: 6 bases; J trimming: 0 bases; junction bases outside the gene matches: 7. The length of the CDR3 is 18 residues. The CDR3 protein is CASRSAGTSGSSYNEQFF. Written as DNA, the CDR3 is TGTGCCAGCAGGTCAGCAGGGACTAGCGGGAGCTCCTACAATGAGCAGTTCTTC. The variable domain in full, with the rest retrieved from reference TRBV28 and TRBJ2-1, is DVKVTQSSRYLVKRTGEKVFLECVQDMDHENMFWYRQDPGLGLRLIYFSYDVKMKEKGDIPEGYSVSREKKERFSLILESASTNQTSMYLCASRSAGTSGSSYNEQFFGPGTRLTVL.

The V gene is TRBV28, the J gene TRBJ1-1, with TRBD1 matching over 7 bases. V lost 5 bases and J lost 4; bases outside the gene matches: 7. This CDR3 region has 14 residues. Germline CDR1 MDHEN, CDR2 SYDVKM. The CDR3 here is CASSGYRGITEAFF. The DNA of the CDR3 is TGTGCCAGCAGTGGATACAGGGGAATCACTGAAGCTTTCTTT.

The chain is built from TRBV6-6 and TRBJ2-5, with a possible D match to TRBD1 (7 bases). From germline, CDR1 is MNHNY and CDR2 SVGAGI (reference sequence). The CDR3 covers 14 residues. The V gene lost 5 bases and the J gene lost 2 bases, with 12 bases spanning the gap. The CDR3 DNA follows: TGTGCCAGCAGTCAACAGGGGAGGCAAGAGACCCAGTACTTC. Protein product: CASSQQGRQETQYF.

V gene TRBV27 combines with J gene TRBJ1-1; D ambiguous. The V and J ends lost 6 bases and 4 bases respectively, with 12 bases between them. The germline CDR1 and CDR2 sequences are MNHEY and SMNVEV (reference sequence). The CDR3 has 13 amino acids. In DNA form, the CDR3 reads TGTGCCAGCAGCCTGACTCGGGGCACTGAAGCTTTCTTT. It is translated as CASSLTRGTEAFF.

This clone has just a few counts. The sample has other DNA sequences that encode this CDR3 too. The rearrangement links TRBV5-1 to TRBJ2-1; 8 nucleotides agree with TRBD2. The CDR3 is 16 residues long. Germline V lookup: CDR1 SGHRS, CDR2 YFSETQ. Germline trimming cut 2 bases from V and 0 bases from J; bases unmatched to any gene: 4. The CDR3 here is CASSFLAGSSYNEQFF. In DNA form, the CDR3 reads TGCGCCAGCAGCTTCTTAGCGGGGAGCTCCTACAATGAGCAGTTCTTC.

The V call is TRBV3-1 (or the pseudogene TRBV3-2), the J call TRBJ2-7, with D possibly being TRBD2 (5 bases). Germline V gives CDR1 LGHDT, CDR2 YNNKEL (reference sequence). The CDR3 has 16 residues. V lost 4 bases to trimming and J lost 0 bases, with 16 bases between them. The CDR3 coding sequence is TGTGCCAGCAGCCCGCGGGTGAGAGTCAGCTCCTACGAGCAGTACTTC. Residues: CASSPRVRVSSYEQYF.

In DNA, the CDR3 is TGCGCCAGCAGCCCTGCGTGGGGGCCCGTGGACTATGGCTACACCTTC. Encoded protein: CASSPAWGPVDYGYTF. This chain links TRBV10-2 with TRBJ1-2; D might be TRBD1 (6 bases). Per germline, CDR1 WSHSY and CDR2 SAAADI. V was clipped by 6 bases and J by 3 bases, with 20 bases between them. This CDR3 region has 16 residues.

The rearrangement joins TRBV5-5 to TRBJ2-7, with a possible D match to TRBD2 (5 bases). CDR1 and CDR2 (germline): SGHKS, YYEKEE (reference sequence). Deletions cut 2 bases from V and 2 bases from J, with 17 bases between. CDR3 length equals 16 residues. CDR3 sequence (DNA): TGTGCCAGCAGCTTAGGGATCCGGGTAGCGACCTACGAGCAGTACTTC. Translated, it gives CASSLGIRVATYEQYF. Looking up the rest from reference TRBV5-5 and TRBJ2-7 gives the full variable domain: DAGVTQSPTHLIKTRGQQVTLRCSPISGHKSVSWYQQVLGQGPQFIFQYYEKEERGRGNFPDRFSARQFPNYSSELNVNALLLGDSALYLCASSLGIRVATYEQYFGPGTRLTVT.

The chain links TRBV14 to TRBJ2-1, with D perhaps matching TRBD2 (5 bases). The CDR3 is 14 amino acids. CDR1 and CDR2 (germline): SGHDN, FVKESK. V lost 0 bases and J lost 9, with 12 bases in between. In DNA, the CDR3 is TGTGCCAGCAGCCAAGAAGGAGGCGAGGGTGAGCAGTTCTTC. It is translated as CASSQEGGEGEQFF. Complete variable domain (other parts from reference TRBV14 and TRBJ2-1): EAGVTQFPSHSVIEKGQTVTLRCDPISGHDNLYWYRRVMGKEIKFLLHFVKESKQDESGMPNNRFLAERTGGTYSTLKVQPAELEDSGVYFCASSQEGGEGEQFFGPGTRLTVL.

CDR3: CASSYSPPGSNTEAFF. The CDR3 DNA sequence: TGTGCCAGCAGTTACTCCCCCCCAGGGTCGAACACTGAAGCTTTCTTT. V and J are TRBV6-6 and TRBJ1-1, with D possibly being TRBD1 (5 bases). The CDR3 sequence is 16 residues long. V was cut by 0 bases and J by 1 base, with 12 bases left in between. Germline values: CDR1 MNHNY, CDR2 SVGAGI (reference sequence).

In the case of this clone: Sequence at one end of the junction differs from germline and may be a read error. The V gene is TRBV28, the J gene TRBJ2-1; 9 bases are a match to TRBD2. Germline CDR1 MDHEN, CDR2 SYDVKM. The length of the CDR3 is 12 residues. This CDR3 reads CASSLSGTSKFF. In DNA, the CDR3 is TGTGCCAGCAGCTTATCCGGGACTAGCAAGTTCTTC.

This clone was picked up many times. Other DNA sequences in this sample translate to the same CDR3. This sequence joins TRBV5-1 and TRBJ2-2; the match to TRBD2 covers 8 bases. Germline assignment: CDR1 SGHRS and CDR2 YFSETQ. The trim removed 3 bases at V and 2 bases at J, leaving 3 bases unmatched. The CDR3 totals 15 residues. For the CDR3, the DNA is TGCGCCAGCAGCTCGAGCGGGAGTAACACCGGGGAGCTGTTTTTT. As protein: CASSSSGSNTGELFF.

In this sample, this clone turned up a few times. V usage is TRBV7-9 and J usage is TRBJ2-1, with 10 bases matching TRBD2. Germline assignment: CDR1 SEHNR and CDR2 FQNEAQ (reference sequence). The junction had 2 bases not matched to a gene; V was cut back by 2 bases and J by 4 bases. The CDR3 has 15 amino acids. CDR3 DNA sequence: TGTGCCAGCAGCTTAACTAGCGGGATGTACAATGAGCAGTTCTTC. Protein: CASSLTSGMYNEQFF. The entire variable domain, with the rest obtained from reference TRBV7-9 and TRBJ2-1, is as follows: DTGVSQNPRHKITKRGQNVTFRCDPISEHNRLYWYRQTLGQGPEFLTYFQNEAQLEKSRLLSDRFSAERPKGSFSTLEIQRTEQGDSAMYLCASSLTSGMYNEQFFGPGTRLTVL.

The V and J genes are TRBV15 and TRBJ2-2, with a possible D match to TRBD2 (6 bases). Trimming took 0 bases from V and 6 from J, leaving 14 bases between them. The CDR3 has 16 amino acids. The germline V gene encodes CDR1 LNHNV and CDR2 YYDKDF (reference sequence). This CDR3 reads CATSRDYASGAGELFF. CDR3 nucleotide sequence: TGTGCCACCAGCAGAGATTATGCGTCGGGGGCCGGGGAGCTGTTTTTT.

The chain is built from TRBV3-1 (or the pseudogene TRBV3-2) and TRBJ2-1, with a weak D call TRBD2 (6 bases). The CDR3 runs 15 residues. V was clipped by 4 bases and J by 5 bases, with 15 bases between them. Germline-derived CDR1 and CDR2 are LGHDT and YNNKEL (reference sequence). Here the CDR3 reads CASSPSMGGDNEQFF. The CDR3, as DNA: TGTGCCAGCAGCCCCTCTATGGGGGGAGACAATGAGCAGTTCTTC.